Included here is one TCR beta chain sequence, with context. What it binds is unknown. This specimen belongs to a study of cytomegalovirus exposure and HLA in healthy donors. As for the study in general: The roughly 110 validation repertoires matched the roughly 650 first-cohort repertoires in platform, a later analysis reported. General study results and limits: Cytomegalovirus-associated TCR beta chains were listed, numbering 150 to 200.

Germline trimming cut 6 bases from V and 6 bases from J; bases unmatched to any gene: 10. CDR3 length: 15 residues. Germline V lookup: CDR1 MNHEY, CDR2 SMNVEV (reference sequence). The method was immunoSEQ multiplex PCR; TCRdb's version includes in-frame clones alone and lacks a portion of them. Here the sample spans under 300,000 clones, around 87% being singletons. The chain combines TRBV27 with TRBJ1-5; 8 bases fit TRBD1. The sample was PBMCs. The TCR was taken from a woman under 40 in good health and CMV-seropositive. CDR3 sequence (DNA): TGTGCCAGCAGCCCTGACAGGGGCTTCGGTCAGCCCCAGCATTTT. Its translation: CASSPDRGFGQPQHF.